This TCR beta chain was sequenced in a study of Ad26.COV2.S vaccination and SARS-CoV-2 variants. Germline CDR1 reads ENHRY; CDR2 reads SYGVKD. The CDR3 contains 14 residues. V dropped 7 bases and J dropped 0 bases, with 12 bases sitting between them. Treatment indicated: over 15 received Ad26.COV2.S at low or high dose, single or two shots; roughly five received placebo; per-sample allocation not given. The samples date from day 63 after the first vaccine or placebo injection. Sequencing was performed with immunoSEQ multiplex PCR; in TCRdb, only in-frame clones are kept and a portion is missing. The top ten hold approximately 2.5% of the sample, which has 400,000 to 500,000 clones, 89% seen once.

This clonotype was sampled from a person between 18 and 65 years old who received the Ad26.COV2.S COVID-19 vaccine or a placebo. The chain has TRBV10-3 and TRBJ1-2; weak D call: TRBD1 (5 bases). The source material was peripheral blood, sampled in a trial of Ad26.COV2.S vaccine versus placebo. This chain's CDR3 is CAITRTLANYGYTF. In nucleotides, the CDR3 is TGTGCCATCACGCGGACACTAGCTAACTATGGCTACACCTTC.